This T cell receptor (beta chain) was obtained from a study of early T cells in non-severe SARS-CoV-2 infection. On the study more broadly: Sequencing of unsorted whole blood was done on bulk RNA, leaving chains unpaired.

This clonotype turned up a few times. TCRdb redid the calling of the 5' RACE reads with MiXCR, one entry per CDR3 protein. Of about 39,000 distinct CDR3 sequences in the sample, 5.5% are singletons; the top ten hold more than 3.5%. Per the germline V gene, CDR1 is SGHRS and CDR2 is YFSETQ. The V end was cut by 0 bases, the J end by 3 bases, with 0 bases between. CDR3 length equals 12 residues. Specimen: whole blood, collected at baseline. The rearrangement joins TRBV5-1 to TRBJ2-2; D not certain. This clonotype was sampled from an adult who was a healthcare worker with PCR-confirmed SARS-CoV-2 infection or an uninfected control (not recorded which). CDR3 DNA: TGCGCCAGCAGCTTGGACACCGGGGAGCTGTTTTTT. It yields the protein CASSLDTGELFF. Using reference TRBV5-1 and TRBJ2-2 for the parts outside the CDR3, the full variable domain is KAGVTQTPRYLIKTRGQQVTLSCSPISGHRSVSWYQQTPGQGLQFLFEYFSETQRNKGNFPGRFSGRQFSNSRSEMNVSTLELGDSALYLCASSLDTGELFFGEGSRLTVL.